A selection of T cell receptor beta chains follows, all from one sample in a study of regulatory T cells in long-lasting Graves disease. Each CDR3 protein is one row after TCRdb ran MiXCR on the multiplex PCR reads. The sample has about 430,000 distinct CDR3 sequences; around 20% are singletons. This material consisted of peripheral blood mononuclear cells (PBMCs), taken when the disease was refractory, from a patient treated with antithyroid drugs. These receptors were collected from a female donor with Graves disease. Both conserved end residues are part of each CDR3. D genes are given only for firm matches. Clone sizes are given selectively: once, few, many, or a class where the clone is expanded.

CDR3nt,CDR3aa,abundance,j_gene,v_gene,d_gene
TGCAGTGCTAGAGATGGCCCTAGAGCATATAGCAATCAGCCCCAGCATTTT,CSARDGPRAYSNQPQHF,few,TRBJ1-5,TRBV20-1,-
TGTGCCAGCAGTTTTGCCGCGTACAACGAGCAGTACTTC,CASSFAAYNEQYF,-,TRBJ2-7,TRBV27,-
TGTGCCAGCTCGGACAGGCTAACATCTGGGGCCAACGTCCTGACTTTC,CASSDRLTSGANVLTF,few,TRBJ2-6,TRBV18,TRBD1
TGCAGCGCCTCCGGGACAGGGGACGAGCAGTACTTC,CSASGTGDEQYF,few,TRBJ2-7,TRBV29-1,TRBD1
TGTGCCAGCAGCCAAGTGTTGGTGGACAGGGTGACCGGGGAGCTGTTTTTT,CASSQVLVDRVTGELFF,-,TRBJ2-2,TRBV3-1,TRBD1
TGTGCCAGCAGCCCAAGGGGGACTAGCGGCTACGAGCAGTACTTC,CASSPRGTSGYEQYF,many,TRBJ2-7,TRBV9,TRBD2
TGTGCCAGCAGTTTATTTGGCAGGAGGGGCACTGAAGCTTTCTTT,CASSLFGRRGTEAFF,many,TRBJ1-1,TRBV28,-
TGTGCCAGCAGCCAGGATAGCGGGATGGCCTACGAGCAGTACTTC,CASSQDSGMAYEQYF,-,TRBJ2-7,TRBV3-1,TRBD2
TGTGCCAGCAGCCAACCTATTCTAGCGGGAGGAGGTCAGGGCGAGCAGTACTTC,CASSQPILAGGGQGEQYF,-,TRBJ2-7,TRBV4-2,TRBD2
TGTGCCAGCAGCTTGGTTGGACTAGCGGGAGCTCGGGGCACAGATACGCAGTATTTT,CASSLVGLAGARGTDTQYF,few,TRBJ2-3,TRBV5-6,TRBD2
TGTGCCAGCAGCCCCGGAGGGGCTAGCTTGGGGGCCAAAAACATTCAGTACTTC,CASSPGGASLGAKNIQYF,-,TRBJ2-4,TRBV7-2,-
TGTGCCAGCAGCGTAGTCAGCGCGAACACCGGGGAGCTGTTTTTT,CASSVVSANTGELFF,-,TRBJ2-2,TRBV9,-
TGTGCCAGCTCACCCCTAGCGAGATCCTACGAGCAGTACTTC,CASSPLARSYEQYF,few,TRBJ2-7,TRBV18,-
TGTGCCAGCAGGAGCACAGGGAATCCCTACGAGCAGTACTTC,CASRSTGNPYEQYF,few,TRBJ2-7,TRBV3-1,-
TGCAGCGTTGACGGCCTAGCGGGGACCACCTACGAGCAGTACTTC,CSVDGLAGTTYEQYF,many,TRBJ2-7,TRBV29-1,TRBD2
TGTGCCAGCAGCGTACTAGCGGGAGTCAGTGAGCAGTTCTTC,CASSVLAGVSEQFF,-,TRBJ2-1,TRBV9,TRBD2
TGTGCCAGCAGCAAGAGACCCCCGGGACAGGGATTATACGAGCAGTACTTC,CASSKRPPGQGLYEQYF,-,TRBJ2-7,TRBV13,TRBD1
TGTGCCAGCAGTTTCAGTCAGCCCCAGCATTTT,CASSFSQPQHF,many,TRBJ1-5,TRBV28,-
TGCAGTGCTAGAGGACTCAAAAGCAATCAGCCCCAGCATTTT,CSARGLKSNQPQHF,-,TRBJ1-5,TRBV20-1,-
TGTGCCTGGAGTGCCCGAGGGCGGCGGCCAGATTCACCCCTCCACTTT,CAWSARGRRPDSPLHF,-,TRBJ1-6,TRBV30,-
TGTGCCAGCACTCGACAGGGTGGGGGAGAGACCCAGTACTTC,CASTRQGGGETQYF,-,TRBJ2-5,TRBV6-1,TRBD1
TGCAGCGCATTGACAGGGGGCGTTCCCTACGAGCAGTACTTC,CSALTGGVPYEQYF,-,TRBJ2-7,TRBV29-1,TRBD1
TGTGCCAGCAGTTCCCTCGGGACAGGGGAGGACAATGAGCAGTTCTTC,CASSSLGTGEDNEQFF,-,TRBJ2-1,TRBV28,TRBD1
TGTGCCAGCAGCCAACCGGGACAGGGAAACATTCAGTACTTC,CASSQPGQGNIQYF,many,TRBJ2-4,TRBV3-1,TRBD1
TGTGCCAGCAGCTTACACAGCCCGAGCTCCTACGAGCAGTACTTC,CASSLHSPSSYEQYF,few,TRBJ2-7,TRBV7-6,-
TGTGCTAGTGGTTTTCAGGCACGGCAGGGGGAGCCCGGGGAGCTGTTTTTT,CASGFQARQGEPGELFF,many,TRBJ2-2,TRBV12-5,TRBD1
TGTGCCAGCAGCCTGGACAGGCCGGGATACGAGCAGTACTTC,CASSLDRPGYEQYF,many,TRBJ2-7,TRBV3-1,TRBD1
TGCGCCAGCAGCGCCTTTACAGGGAATCTCGAGCAGTACTTC,CASSAFTGNLEQYF,-,TRBJ2-7,TRBV5-1,-
TGTGCCAGCAGTTTATGGGGCCAGGGGGCGTTAAACTATGGCTACACCTTC,CASSLWGQGALNYGYTF,few,TRBJ1-2,TRBV28,TRBD1
TGTGCCAGAGACCGGGACTTAGACCGGGGTACGCAGTATTTT,CARDRDLDRGTQYF,-,TRBJ2-3,TRBV30,-
TGTGCCAGTAGTAGCCCCGGGGGCGAAAGCTCCTACGAGCAGTACTTC,CASSSPGGESSYEQYF,few,TRBJ2-7,TRBV19,-
TGTGCCTGGCATGACGGATCTAATGAAAAACTGTTTTTT,CAWHDGSNEKLFF,many,TRBJ1-4,TRBV30,-
TGTGCCAGCAGCTTAGGCGGGGCAACCTACGAGCAGTACTTC,CASSLGGATYEQYF,many,TRBJ2-7,TRBV5-6,-
TGTGCCAGCAGTTTTAACGCCTACGAGCAGTACTTC,CASSFNAYEQYF,many,TRBJ2-7,TRBV28,-
TGTGCCAGCAGCTTAAACCGGGACAGGAAGAATGAAAAACTGTTTTTT,CASSLNRDRKNEKLFF,-,TRBJ1-4,TRBV7-8,TRBD1
TGTGCCACCAGTGATCCCCATTGGGAGCGGGACAACACCGGGGAGCTGTTTTTT,CATSDPHWERDNTGELFF,-,TRBJ2-2,TRBV24-1,TRBD2
TGTGCCAGCAGTGACCCCCCCCGTCAGTCTGAGCAGTTCTTC,CASSDPPRQSEQFF,few,TRBJ2-1,TRBV2,-
TGTGCCAGCAGCCAGGACAGCTTGAAGGAAAAACTGTTTTTT,CASSQDSLKEKLFF,once,TRBJ1-4,TRBV28,-
TGTGCCAGCAGCAAAGGTCGGGGCTACGAGCAGTACTTC,CASSKGRGYEQYF,many,TRBJ2-7,TRBV2,-
TGTGCCAGCAGCCAGGAGTTCTCCTACGAGCAGTACTTC,CASSQEFSYEQYF,many,TRBJ2-7,TRBV7-9,-
TGTGCCAGCAGTACACGGGACCCCCAGGGAGGATGGGAGACCCAGTACTTC,CASSTRDPQGGWETQYF,-,TRBJ2-5,TRBV28,-
TGCAGCGTGGTGCCTGAGCGGGAGGGCCGGGAGACCCAGTACTTC,CSVVPEREGRETQYF,-,TRBJ2-5,TRBV29-1,TRBD2
TGTGCCAGCAGCGTAGAAGGGACAGGGGGCTACGAGCAGTACTTC,CASSVEGTGGYEQYF,few,TRBJ2-7,TRBV9,TRBD1
TGTGCCAGCAGCCGACTAGCTGAAGCTTTCTTT,CASSRLAEAFF,many,TRBJ1-1,TRBV7-8,-
TGTGCCATCAGGGACAGTTCCTACGAGCAGTACTTC,CAIRDSSYEQYF,many,TRBJ2-7,TRBV10-3,-
TGTGCCAGTTCCCTCCAGCGGGGTTGGTACGAGCAGTACTTC,CASSLQRGWYEQYF,many,TRBJ2-7,TRBV2,TRBD2
TGTGCCAGCAGTTTACCTACAGGGGTTAAGTTCCACTTT,CASSLPTGVKFHF,-,TRBJ1-6,TRBV28,TRBD1
TGCGCCTCCTGGGCGGACAATGAGCAGTTCTTC,CASWADNEQFF,-,TRBJ2-1,TRBV5-1,-
TGTGCCAGCAGCTTAGTTGTACAGAGCACAGATACGCAGTATTTT,CASSLVVQSTDTQYF,few,TRBJ2-3,TRBV11-2,-
TGTGCCAGCCGAACGGCGAGCGGCGGGACGTACAATGAGCAGTTCTTC,CASRTASGGTYNEQFF,few,TRBJ2-1,TRBV12-3/TRBV12-4,-
TGTGCCTGGAGTCCTAAACCAGGAACACGGAACACTGAAGCTTTCTTT,CAWSPKPGTRNTEAFF,few,TRBJ1-1,TRBV30,-
TGTGCCAGCAGTTTCCGCCCTGGACAGGGCATTGGAGCCAAAAACATTCAGTACTTC,CASSFRPGQGIGAKNIQYF,many,TRBJ2-4,TRBV28,TRBD1
TGCGCCAGCAGCTTGGATCAGGGGAGAACTGAAGCTTTCTTT,CASSLDQGRTEAFF,few,TRBJ1-1,TRBV5-1,-
TGTGCCAGCAGATCCGGGACTGGCACCGGGGAGCTGTTTTTT,CASRSGTGTGELFF,many,TRBJ2-2,TRBV2,-
TGTGCCAGCAGTGAAATGCGACAGGCCTACGAGCAGTACTTC,CASSEMRQAYEQYF,many,TRBJ2-7,TRBV25-1,-
TGTGCCAGCAGTTTAGTCGGGACTAGCACAGACGAGCAGTACTTC,CASSLVGTSTDEQYF,many,TRBJ2-7,TRBV27,TRBD2
TGTGCCAGCAGTGAGGGACTAGCCCGTTCCTACGAGCAGTACTTC,CASSEGLARSYEQYF,few,TRBJ2-7,TRBV2,TRBD2
TGTGCCATCAGGCAGGGTTACGAGCAGTACTTC,CAIRQGYEQYF,few,TRBJ2-7,TRBV10-3,-
TGTGCCAGTACCACCGGAGGACCGCGGGAGACCCAGTACTTC,CASTTGGPRETQYF,-,TRBJ2-5,TRBV19,-
TGTGCCAGCAGGACAGGACTCTACGAGCAGTACTTC,CASRTGLYEQYF,many,TRBJ2-7,TRBV6-1,-